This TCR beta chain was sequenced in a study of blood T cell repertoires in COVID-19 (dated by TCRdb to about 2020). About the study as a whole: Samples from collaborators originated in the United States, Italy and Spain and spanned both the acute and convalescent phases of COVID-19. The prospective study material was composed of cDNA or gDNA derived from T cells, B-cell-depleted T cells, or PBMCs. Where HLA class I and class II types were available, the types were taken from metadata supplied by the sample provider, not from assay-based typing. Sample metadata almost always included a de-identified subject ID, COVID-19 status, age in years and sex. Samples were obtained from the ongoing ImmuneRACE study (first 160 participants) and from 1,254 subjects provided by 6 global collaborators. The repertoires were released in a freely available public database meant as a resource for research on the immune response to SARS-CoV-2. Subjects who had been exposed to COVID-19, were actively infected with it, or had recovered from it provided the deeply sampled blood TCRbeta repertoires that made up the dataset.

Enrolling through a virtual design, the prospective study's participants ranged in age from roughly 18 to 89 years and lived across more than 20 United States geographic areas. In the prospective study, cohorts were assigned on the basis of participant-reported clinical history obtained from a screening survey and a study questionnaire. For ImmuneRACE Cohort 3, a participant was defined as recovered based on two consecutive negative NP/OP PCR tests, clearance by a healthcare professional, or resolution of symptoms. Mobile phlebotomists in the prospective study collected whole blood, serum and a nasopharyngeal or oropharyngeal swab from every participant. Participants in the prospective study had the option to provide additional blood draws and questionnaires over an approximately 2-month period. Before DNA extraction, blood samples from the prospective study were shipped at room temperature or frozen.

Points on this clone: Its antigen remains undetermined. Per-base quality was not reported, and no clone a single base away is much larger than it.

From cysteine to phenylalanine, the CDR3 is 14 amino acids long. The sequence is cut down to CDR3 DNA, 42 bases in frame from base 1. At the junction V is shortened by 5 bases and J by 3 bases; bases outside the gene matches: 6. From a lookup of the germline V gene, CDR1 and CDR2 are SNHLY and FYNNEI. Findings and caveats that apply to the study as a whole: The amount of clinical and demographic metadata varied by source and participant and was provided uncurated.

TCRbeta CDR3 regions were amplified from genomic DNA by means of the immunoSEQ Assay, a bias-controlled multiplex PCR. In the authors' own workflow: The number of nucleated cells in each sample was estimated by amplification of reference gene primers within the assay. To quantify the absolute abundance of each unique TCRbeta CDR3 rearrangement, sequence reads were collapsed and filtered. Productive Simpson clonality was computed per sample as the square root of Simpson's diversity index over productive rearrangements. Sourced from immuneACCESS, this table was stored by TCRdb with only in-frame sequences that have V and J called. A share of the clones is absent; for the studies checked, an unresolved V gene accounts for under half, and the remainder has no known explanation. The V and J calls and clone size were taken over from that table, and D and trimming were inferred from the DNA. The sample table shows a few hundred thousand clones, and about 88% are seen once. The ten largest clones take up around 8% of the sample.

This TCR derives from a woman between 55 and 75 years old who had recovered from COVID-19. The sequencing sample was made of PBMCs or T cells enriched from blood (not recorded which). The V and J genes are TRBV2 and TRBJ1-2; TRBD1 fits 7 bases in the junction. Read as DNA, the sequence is TGTGCCAGCAGTATCTGGCAGGGGGACTATGGCTACACCTTC. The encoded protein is CASSIWQGDYGYTF.